This T cell receptor (beta chain) was sequenced during a study of Ad26.COV2.S vaccination and SARS-CoV-2 variants. Study background: Once, or twice with 56 days between doses, Ad26.COV2.S was given intramuscularly. Study results and limitations: For non-spike TCRs, breadth in vaccine recipients resembled that in placebo recipients. Analyses of TCR breadth and depth may have underestimated total T cell responses.

Profiling relied on immunoSEQ multiplex PCR, and the TCRdb table lists in-frame clones only, not all of them. The sample has roughly 400,000 clones; about 89% are singletons. Treatment of the sample: roughly 20 received Ad26.COV2.S at low or high dose, single or two shots; five or six received placebo; per-sample allocation not given. Sampling took place 63 days after the first vaccine or placebo injection. On this clone: The antigen is unknown.

The CDR3 totals 12 residues. Germline CDR1 SGHAT, CDR2 FQNNGV. The ends were cut back, 5 bases at V and 2 bases at J, with 4 bases in the middle. The gene calls are TRBV11-2 and TRBJ1-5; no definite D call. The sample here was peripheral blood, taken in a trial of Ad26.COV2.S vaccine versus placebo. The TCR sequence derives from a person aged 18-65 years who received the Ad26.COV2.S COVID-19 vaccine or a placebo. In DNA, the CDR3 is TGTGCCAGCAGCGTGGGCAATCAGCCCCAGCATTTT. Its protein product is CASSVGNQPQHF.